This T cell receptor beta chain derives from a study of shared clonotypes between healthy human individuals. Here immunoSEQ multiplex PCR was the method, and the copy in TCRdb shows in-frame clones only, minus some. The sample lists roughly 1,500,000 clones, approximately 98% seen once, with 0.4% to 0.45% in the top ten. Comment on this clone: At the DNA level, this CDR3 is encoded by other sequences in the same sample as well.

Trimming took off 5 bases at V and 6 bases at J, with 11 bases between the two ends. Germline assignment: CDR1 LNHDA and CDR2 SQIVND (reference sequence). This CDR3 spans 13 amino acids. The chain combines TRBV19 with TRBJ1-5, with D perhaps TRBD1 (5 bases). The source of this sequence is a man aged 25-40 years in good health. The sample taken for sequencing was naive CD4+ T cells sorted from blood. Noted subset: CD45RA+ positively selected. The CDR3 spells CASSEGRGQPQHF. The CDR3 DNA reads as TGTGCCAGTAGTGAGGGGAGGGGTCAGCCCCAGCATTTT.